These 4 T cell receptor beta chains were sequenced from one sample in a study of CXCR3-negative and CXCR3-positive naive CD8 T cells. Antigens for these TCRs are unknown. The authors made the TRB cDNA libraries by 5' RACE using UMI labels. TCRdb re-called the 5' RACE reads, yielding one record per CDR3 amino acid sequence without DNA. The sample table includes 120,000 to 150,000 distinct CDR3 sequences. Study-wide results and limits: CXCR3-expressing naive cells carried TRB CDR3s more hydrophobic than those of CXCR3-negative naive cells.

Sequenced: naive CXCR3+ CD8+ T cells from blood. Noted subset: CD45RO-CCR7+CD27+CD95- naive CD8+ T cells expressing CXCR3 (TNR3+). These receptors were collected from a human donor in good health. Some clones in this sample may be carry-over from other donors' samples.

The chain employs TRBV4-1 and TRBJ2-6. The germline V gene encodes CDR1 MGHRA and CDR2 YSYEKL. The CDR3 runs to 15 residues. CDR3 region: CASSQGASGANVLTF.

The V call is TRBV7-2, the J call TRBJ2-3. Germline V gene lookup returns CDR1 SGHTA and CDR2 FQGNSA. The CDR3 has 14 amino acids. The CDR3 here is CASSQLVVGDTQYF.

This chain joins TRBV29-1 and TRBJ2-1; TCRdb gives TRBD1 as the D gene, but with no DNA this cannot be confirmed. The CDR3 is made up of 14 amino acids. The V gene's germline CDR1 is SQVTM and CDR2 ANQGSEA. The CDR3 is CSVSGGRLYNEQFF.

The chain carries TRBV18 and TRBJ2-7; TCRdb calls TRBD1, which cannot be checked without DNA. This CDR3 is 14 amino acids long. CDR1 is KGHSH and CDR2 is LQKENI in the germline V gene. The CDR3 reads CASSPPGTGDEQYF.